What follows are 27 T cell receptor beta chains derived from one specimen sequenced in a study of T cell responses to AZD1222 COVID-19 vaccine. Profiled with immunoSEQ multiplex PCR; TCRdb holds only in-frame clones, not every one. The data hold over 130,000 clones, with 94% observed a single time. Sequencing was performed on peripheral blood, taken on day 0 of AZD1222 vaccination. These receptors were obtained from an adult in good health.

The rearrangement uses TRBV4-1 and TRBJ2-6; TRBD2 aligns across 8 bases. The V and J ends lost 5 bases and 0 bases, in that order; junction bases with no gene match: 3. The length of the CDR3 is 16 residues. Looked up from germline, CDR1 is MGHRA and CDR2 is YSYEKL. For the CDR3, the DNA is TGCGCCAGCAGCTTCCGGGAGGGCTCTGGGGCCAACGTCCTGACTTTC. Translating gives CASSFREGSGANVLTF.

The genes are TRBV28 and TRBJ1-6, with TRBD1 matching over 10 bases. V was clipped by 6 bases and J by 3 bases; unmatched bases: 8. Germline V gene sequence: CDR1 MDHEN, CDR2 SYDVKM. The CDR3 is 17 amino acids. The CDR3 spells CASRIYGTGVYNSPLHF. The CDR3 DNA follows: TGTGCCAGCAGAATTTATGGGACAGGGGTCTATAATTCACCCCTCCACTTT.

This clone is a singleton in its sample. The genes are TRBV10-3 and TRBJ1-1; tentative D call: TRBD1 (5 bases). The ends were cut back, 8 bases at V and 0 bases at J, with 10 bases in the middle. Per the germline V gene, CDR1 is ENHRY and CDR2 is SYGVKD. This CDR3 is built from 13 residues. In DNA form, the CDR3 reads TGTGCCATCGCAGGGATAATGAACACTGAAGCTTTCTTT. Residues: CAIAGIMNTEAFF.

The chain combines TRBV18 with TRBJ1-1, with D possibly TRBD1 on 6 matching bases. The germline gives CDR1 KGHSH, CDR2 LQKENI. V lost 4 bases to trimming and J lost 1 base, with 10 bases between them. The CDR3 loop spans 14 amino acids. This CDR3 reads CASSRGHQNTEAFF. In nucleotides, the CDR3 is TGTGCCAGCTCACGGGGACACCAGAACACTGAAGCTTTCTTT.

The DNA for the CDR3 is TGTGCCAGCAGCTACAGGGTCGAGACCCAGTACTTC. Translating it yields CASSYRVETQYF. The rearrangement links TRBV12-3 or TRBV12-4 to TRBJ2-5; tentative D call: TRBD1 (6 bases). Between the trimmed V and J ends, which lost 6 bases and 5 bases, there was a span of 10 bases. The CDR3 has 12 amino acids.

J is TRBJ2-3 and V is TRBV6-1; 8 bases agree with TRBD2. From germline, CDR1 is MNHNS and CDR2 SASEGT. This CDR3 is built from 15 residues. V gave up 3 bases and J gave up 1 base; unmatched junction bases: 3. The CDR3 nucleotides are TGTGCCAGCAGTGATCCGCGGGGGGGCACAGATACGCAGTATTTT. Encoded protein: CASSDPRGGTDTQYF.

This chain uses TRBV4-3 with TRBJ1-2, with D unclear. Looked up from germline, CDR1 is LGHNA and CDR2 is YSLEER. The CDR3 loop spans 16 amino acids. Trimming took 0 bases from V and 4 from J, leaving 15 bases between them. The CDR3 DNA reads as TGCGCCAGCAGCCAAGATCGATCCATCGCTTCCTATGGCTACACCTTC. It yields the protein CASSQDRSIASYGYTF.

V and J are TRBV5-1 and TRBJ2-1; maybe TRBD2 (6 bases). Germline lookup yields CDR1 SGHRS and CDR2 YFSETQ. V was shortened by 4 bases and J by 0 bases, with 11 bases between the two germline ends. The CDR3 has 15 residues. CDR3 sequence (DNA): TGCGCCAGCAGCACCGGGACTTACTCCTACAATGAGCAGTTCTTC. Translation: CASSTGTYSYNEQFF.

V is TRBV6-5 and J is TRBJ1-3, with 7 bases fitting TRBD1. The CDR3 runs 15 residues. V shed 7 bases and J 7 bases; nucleotides not matched to a gene: 13. Germline values: CDR1 MNHEY, CDR2 SVGAGI. CDR3 coding DNA: TGTGCCAGCAATGCGAGCCCAAACAGGGGCAACACCATATATTTT. It translates to CASNASPNRGNTIYF.

The CDR3 sequence: CASSLDPGGRSYEQYV. CDR3 DNA: TGTGCCAGCAGTTTAGACCCAGGGGGCCGCTCCTACGAGCAGTACGTC. The genes are TRBV28 and TRBJ2-7, with 8 bases matching TRBD1. Germline trimming cut 2 bases from V and 0 bases from J; bases unmatched to any gene: 6. The CDR3 contains 16 residues. Germline values: CDR1 MDHEN, CDR2 SYDVKM.

This sequence joins TRBV13 and TRBJ2-7; perhaps D is TRBD1 or TRBD2 (5 bases each). The CDR3 length is 14 residues. V was shortened by 5 bases and J by 2 bases, with 13 bases between the two germline ends. The germline CDR1 and CDR2 sequences are PRHDT and FYEKMQ (reference sequence). The CDR3 DNA reads TGTGCCAGCAGCAGGGGACGGCCGGCCTACGAGCAGTACGTC. It encodes CASSRGRPAYEQYV.

The chain couples TRBV2 to TRBJ2-2; D not resolved. Germline values: CDR1 SNHLY, CDR2 FYNNEI. Trimming cost V 3 bases and J 5 bases, with 13 bases left between them. The CDR3 is 15 amino acids. CDR3 bases: TGTGCCAGCAGTGACTACCCCCTGGGGACCGGGGAGCTGTTTTTT. As protein: CASSDYPLGTGELFF.

The V call is TRBV10-3, the J call TRBJ2-2; the D gene could be TRBD1 or TRBD2 (6 bases each). Trimming took 4 bases from V and 6 from J, leaving 15 bases between them. There are 15 residues in the CDR3. Per the germline V gene, CDR1 is ENHRY and CDR2 is SYGVKD. The CDR3 bases are TGTGCCATCAGTGTGGGGGCAGGGGAGGCCGGGGAGCTGTTTTTT. The encoded protein is CAISVGAGEAGELFF.

The chain couples TRBV9 to TRBJ2-2; perhaps TRBD2 as D (6 bases). Germline loops: CDR1 SGDLS, CDR2 YYNGEE. This CDR3 is 16 amino acids long. Trimming cost V 4 bases and J 4 bases, with 17 bases left between them. The CDR3 is CASSPLSGTGTGELFF. The CDR3 nucleotides are TGTGCCAGCAGCCCCCTTAGCGGAACTGGCACCGGGGAGCTGTTTTTT.

This rearrangement joins TRBV10-3 to TRBJ1-5; TRBD1 matches 12 bases. The J segment lost 2 bases and the V segment lost 0 bases, leaving 5 bases of the junction unmatched. The germline CDR1 and CDR2 sequences are ENHRY and SYGVKD. The CDR3 is 18 residues long. The CDR3 here is CAISESGTGGWGNQPQHF. The DNA for the CDR3 is TGTGCCATCAGTGAGTCCGGGACAGGGGGCTGGGGCAATCAGCCCCAGCATTTT.

On this clone: Additional DNA sequences in this sample encode the identical CDR3. This chain links TRBV5-8 with TRBJ1-5, with D perhaps matching TRBD1 (6 bases). Germline V gene data show CDR1 as SGHTS and CDR2 as YDEGEE. The germline V and J ends were trimmed by 2 bases and 0 bases, with 9 bases remaining between them. The CDR3 runs to 15 residues. The CDR3 DNA reads as TGTGCCAGCAGCTTAGGACAGTATAGCAATCAGCCCCAGCATTTT. The encoded protein is CASSLGQYSNQPQHF.

The chain is built from TRBV7-2 and TRBJ1-3, with a tentative D call TRBD1 (5 bases). The CDR3 has 15 amino acids. Deletions cut 5 bases from V and 4 bases from J, with 15 bases between. Germline V gives CDR1 SGHTA, CDR2 FQGNSA. The CDR3 is CASSPGALAGNTIYF. CDR3 coding DNA: TGTGCCAGCAGCCCCGGGGCCTTAGCAGGAAACACCATATATTTT. The variable domain in full, with the rest retrieved from reference TRBV7-2 and TRBJ1-3, is GAGVSQSPSNKVTEKGKDVELRCDPISGHTALYWYRQSLGQGLEFLIYFQGNSAPDKSGLPSDRFSAERTGGSVSTLTIQRTQQEDSAVYLCASSPGALAGNTIYFGEGSWLTVV.

The chain couples TRBV5-1 to TRBJ2-6; TRBD1 aligns across 8 bases. CDR1 is SGHRS and CDR2 is YFSETQ in the germline V gene. The CDR3 is 17 amino acids. V was pared by 3 bases and J by 1 base, with 6 bases of the junction left unmatched. Written as DNA, the CDR3 is TGCGCCAGCAGCTACTGGACAGGGAGGTCTGGGGCCAACGTCCTGACTTTC. Translating it yields CASSYWTGRSGANVLTF.

V and J are TRBV12-3 or TRBV12-4 and TRBJ2-4; perhaps TRBD2 as D (6 bases). CDR3 length: 13 residues. Trimming removed 3 bases at V and 10 bases at J, with 13 bases between. The CDR3 nucleotides are TGTGCCAGCAGTTTGGCGCTCGGGAGAATTCAGTACTTC. It yields the protein CASSLALGRIQYF.

This chain connects TRBV5-1 to TRBJ1-1; D ambiguous. V lost 0 bases, J lost 5 bases, and 14 bases lay in between. The CDR3 sequence is 15 residues long. The germline CDR1 and CDR2 sequences are SGHRS and YFSETQ. CDR3 nucleotide sequence: TGCGCCAGCAGCTTGGCCGGACTCGCGAGGACTGAAGCTTTCTTT. Encoded protein: CASSLAGLARTEAFF.

The rearrangement joins TRBV2 to TRBJ1-2, with a weak D call TRBD1 (6 bases). Between the trimmed V and J ends, which lost 8 bases and 4 bases, there was a span of 11 bases. This CDR3 is 12 amino acids long. The V gene's germline CDR1 is SNHLY and CDR2 FYNNEI. DNA for the CDR3: TGTGCCAGCGACAGGTTACCCTATGGCTACACCTTC. This gives the protein CASDRLPYGYTF.

The chain links TRBV6-2 or TRBV6-3 to TRBJ2-3; TRBD2 matches 9 bases. CDR1 is MNHEY and CDR2 is SVGEGT in the germline V gene. The CDR3 has 15 residues. Unmatched junction bases numbered 2, after V lost 2 bases and J lost 2 bases. CDR3 nucleotides: TGTGCCAGCAGTTACGGGACTAGCCCCACAGATACGCAGTATTTT. Translating it yields CASSYGTSPTDTQYF.

The rearrangement uses TRBV6-2 or TRBV6-3 and TRBJ2-7; D is ambiguous. The CDR3 length is 14 residues. V was clipped by 6 bases and J by 6 bases, with 18 bases between them. The germline gives CDR1 MNHEY, CDR2 SVGEGT. CDR3 sequence: CASSQRPSGGEQYV. CDR3 bases: TGTGCCAGCAGCCAACGACCCTCAGGCGGCGAGCAGTACGTC.

This clone was found once. The chain employs TRBV19 and TRBJ1-2; 7 bases agree with TRBD1. The CDR3 runs 16 residues. After removal of 4 bases from V and 0 bases from J, the junction contained 8 bases not matched to a gene. Germline V gene data show CDR1 as LNHDA and CDR2 as SQIVND (reference sequence). CDR3 sequence: CASSRTTGTANYGYTF. The CDR3 DNA reads as TGTGCCAGTAGTAGGACAACCGGGACAGCTAACTATGGCTACACCTTC.

The rearrangement joins TRBV28 to TRBJ2-5; TRBD1 matches at 10 bases. Germline trimming cut 6 bases from V and 4 bases from J; bases unmatched to any gene: 8. This CDR3 comprises 15 residues. CDR1 MDHEN and CDR2 SYDVKM come from the germline V gene. CDR3 nucleotide sequence: TGTGCCAGCAGACGAGACTGGGACAGGGGAGAGACCCAGTACTTC. The encoded protein is CASRRDWDRGETQYF.

The table lists this clone with a count of one. The genes are TRBV18 and TRBJ2-5; 10 bases are a match to TRBD2. J was trimmed by 4 bases and V by 1 base; bases with no gene match: 0. The CDR3 is 14 residues long. Germline values: CDR1 KGHSH, CDR2 LQKENI. The CDR3 DNA reads as TGTGCCAGCTCACCACTAGCGGGAGGAGAGACCCAGTACTTC. Amino acid sequence: CASSPLAGGETQYF. Full variable domain (missing parts from reference TRBV18 and TRBJ2-5): NAGVMQNPRHLVRRRGQEARLRCSPMKGHSHVYWYRQLPEEGLKFMVYLQKENIIDESGMPKERFSAEFPKEGPSILRIQQVVRGDSAAYFCASSPLAGGETQYFGPGTRLLVL.

This clone was recorded only once. The gene calls are TRBV3-1 (or the pseudogene TRBV3-2) and TRBJ1-5; D is perhaps TRBD1 (5 bases). CDR1 and CDR2 from the germline V gene are LGHDT and YNNKEL (reference sequence). The CDR3 consists of 14 residues. V was clipped by 3 bases and J by 7 bases, with 13 bases between them. In DNA, the CDR3 is TGTGCCAGCAGCCACGGCCAGGGCGTCCAGCCCCAGCATTTT. This codes for CASSHGQGVQPQHF.